The subject of this entry is one T cell receptor (beta chain). No antigen is known for it. This sample is part of a study of blood T cells in healthy people across ages. Study-wide background: About one barcoded beta molecule per two T cells was the capture yield of template switching.

Study outcomes and limitations: With unsorted PBMCs, a conclusive comparison of naive versus antigen-experienced cells was not possible. Measured against age, TCR beta diversity per million T cells decreased in a roughly linear manner.

The second PCR ran about 6 to 11 cycles with a sample-barcoded 5' primer and J-beta primers. TCRdb reprocessed the 5' RACE reads via MiXCR and lists one record per CDR3 protein. Here the sample spans hundreds of thousands of distinct CDR3 sequences, about 28% being singletons. This sequence was found in a woman over 75 in good health. Sequences were obtained from blood.

This CDR3 is CASSPDRGRNTIYF. DNA of the CDR3: TGTGCCAGCAGCCCAGACAGGGGGCGAAACACCATATATTTT. The chain couples TRBV12-3 or TRBV12-4 to TRBJ1-3, with 10 bases fitting TRBD1. Germline trimming cut 6 bases from V and 5 bases from J; bases unmatched to any gene: 4. CDR3 size: 14 residues.